This TCR beta chain was retrieved from a study of metastatic and nonmetastatic thyroid tumors. Study in general: Blood and tumor or nodule tissue repertoires from malignant and benign thyroid patients were compared.

A note on this clone: Antigen unknown.

The entire patient cohort was treatment-naive prior to thyroid surgery. Authors' analysis steps: The study took CDR3 differences across clinicopathological groups and made a distant-metastasis classifier for papillary thyroid cancer from them. Through MiXCR, TCRdb re-clonotyped the PCR reads. The V and J calls shown here were made by TCRdb, not taken from the authors' results. The data hold approximately 35,000 clones, with under 40% observed a single time. Study-wide findings and caveats: For both blood and tumor, malignant thyroid tumors reportedly showed significantly higher TCR beta diversity than benign nodules did.

The TCR comes from a female donor with papillary thyroid cancer or a benign thyroid nodule (not recorded which). Some clones in this sample may be carry-over from other donors' samples. The source material was tumor tissue.

The chain's CDR3 is CASSQDKRKTSTDTQYF. CDR3 nucleotide sequence: TGTGCCAGCAGCCAAGATAAGCGGAAGACTAGCACAGATACGCAGTATTTT. The J gene is TRBJ2-3, the V gene TRBV14, with D possibly matching TRBD2 (5 bases). This CDR3 has 17 residues. Germline CDR1 reads SGHDN; CDR2 reads FVKESK. The V and J ends lost 0 bases and 0 bases respectively, with 13 bases between them.